The rows below give T cell receptor beta chains drawn from one sample of a study of CD8 T cells in Susac syndrome. TCRdb reprocessed the immunoSEQ multiplex PCR reads with MiXCR, giving one entry per CDR3 protein. The data show about 300,000 distinct CDR3 sequences, roughly 85% seen once. Sequencing was carried out using CD8+ T cells from PBMCs. The receptors here all came from a human donor with multiple sclerosis. CDR3s leave out the opening cysteine and the closing phenylalanine or tryptophan.

v_gene	len	j_gene	CDR3aa
TRBV7-2	16	TRBJ2-6	ASSLYWQGSSGANVLT
TRBV5-4	11	TRBJ2-1	ASSWTSGNEQF
TRBV4-1	13	TRBJ1-1	ASSQGADMNTEAF
TRBV6-2/TRBV6-3	11	TRBJ2-1	ASSYSPGNEQF
TRBV6-5	16	TRBJ2-3	ASSYRSRTLSRTDTQY
TRBV9	13	TRBJ2-5	ASSVLGLAGETQY
TRBV25-1	11	TRBJ2-5	ASSEYNTETQY
TRBV20-1	14	TRBJ2-7	SARDTGRGVLDEQY
TRBV6-5	13	TRBJ2-7	ASSYLASNEYEQY
TRBV28	10	TRBJ1-1	ASSPDRTEAF
TRBV28	12	TRBJ2-7	ASTSEGAKHEQY
TRBV7-2	14	TRBJ2-2	ASSLSAGGPAGELF
TRBV7-9	13	TRBJ2-1	ASSFRADPRNEQF
TRBV28	14	TRBJ2-3	ALTSGSSTLTDTQY
TRBV5-8	12	TRBJ2-1	ASSLNRGHNEQF
TRBV7-9	12	TRBJ1-3	ASSFGGTRGSIY
TRBV7-9	13	TRBJ2-7	ASSSAGFSSYEQY
TRBV5-5	12	TRBJ2-7	ASSFNTGSYEQY
TRBV20-1	12	TRBJ2-7	SAGQGQGENEQY
TRBV29-1	13	TRBJ1-1	SVGMVGAPNTEAF
TRBV27	13	TRBJ2-1	ASSGDSGRLGEQF
TRBV29-1	11	TRBJ2-7	SVKSGRRPEQY
TRBV12-3/TRBV12-4	17	TRBJ2-2	ASSTEIPGQGSSTGELF
TRBV4-3	14	TRBJ1-1	ASSQDWPMMNTEAF
TRBV7-8	13	TRBJ2-7	ASRSRTDSSYEQY
TRBV9	12	TRBJ2-5	ASSATGQAETQY
TRBV9	12	TRBJ1-2	ASSESGSNYGYT
TRBV13	13	TRBJ2-3	ASSLGWESTDTQY
TRBV21-1	15	TRBJ1-2	ASSAEGGAPRLYGYT
TRBV7-2	13	TRBJ2-1	ASSTWTGGYNEQF
TRBV28	12	TRBJ2-3	ASSHSPYEDTQY
TRBV28	16	TRBJ2-1	ASSLGALAGGSYNEQF
TRBV28	12	TRBJ2-7	ASSFDFTAYEQY
TRBV30	11	TRBJ1-1	AWIEQMNTEAF
TRBV6-2/TRBV6-3	11	TRBJ2-3	ASSYHPTDTQY
TRBV7-8	12	TRBJ2-1	ASVRGSSYNEQF
TRBV4-3	14	TRBJ2-1	ASSQASGRALDEQF